This T cell receptor (beta chain) stems from a study of cytomegalovirus exposure and HLA in healthy donors. At the level of the study: In a later analysis, the 100 to 150 validation repertoires were reported to have used the same platform as the 600 to 800 first-cohort repertoires.

Germline assignment: CDR1 SNHLY and CDR2 FYNNEI. V lost 5 bases, J lost 0 bases, and 17 bases lay in between. The CDR3 contains 16 residues. This table comes from immunoSEQ multiplex PCR, and its TCRdb copy is limited to in-frame clones, with some not included. The sample gives roughly 67,000 clones, 90% to 95% of which show up once; 2.5% to 3.5% is in the top ten. The chain carries TRBV2 and TRBJ2-7, with D possibly matching TRBD1 (5 bases). The TCR comes from a man between 18 and 29 years old in good health and CMV-seronegative. Sample: PBMCs. CDR3 nucleotides: TGTGCCAGCAGTCGCATTCAGGGCCCGAGCTCCTACGAGCAGTACTTC. Translation gives CASSRIQGPSSYEQYF.